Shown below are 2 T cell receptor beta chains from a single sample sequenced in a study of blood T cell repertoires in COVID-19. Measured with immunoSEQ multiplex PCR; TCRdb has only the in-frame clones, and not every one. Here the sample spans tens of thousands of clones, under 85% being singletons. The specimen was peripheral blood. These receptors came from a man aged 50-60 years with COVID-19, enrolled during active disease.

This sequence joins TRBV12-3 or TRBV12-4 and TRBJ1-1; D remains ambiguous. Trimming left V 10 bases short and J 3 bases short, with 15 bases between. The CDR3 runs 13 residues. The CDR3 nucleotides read TGTGCCACTTCGCGAGCAGCGGACACTGAAGCTTTCTTT. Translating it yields CATSRAADTEAFF.

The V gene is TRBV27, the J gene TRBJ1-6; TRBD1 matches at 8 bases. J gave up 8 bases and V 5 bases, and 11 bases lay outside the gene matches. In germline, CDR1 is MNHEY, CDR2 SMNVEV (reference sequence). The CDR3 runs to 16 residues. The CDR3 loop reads CASSPRGQGSYSPLHF. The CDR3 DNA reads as TGTGCCAGCAGTCCTAGAGGACAGGGAAGTTATTCACCCCTCCACTTT.